These T cell receptor beta chains were read from a single sample in a study of CD4 T cells in relation to SARS-CoV-2 and coronaviruses. Clones were read by immunoSEQ multiplex PCR, and TCRdb kept only the in-frame ones, dropping some. This table has about 23,000 clones, approximately 78% appearing once. Antigen specificity for these receptors is unknown. The sequenced sample was CD4+ T cells from PBMCs, cultured in vitro. The receptor source for this set is a human donor in good health. CDR3s include the opening cysteine and the closing phenylalanine or tryptophan. Fields, in order: J gene, V gene, D gene, clone size, CDR3 DNA, CDR3 protein. The D gene is left open where the match is weak. Clone size appears in some rows only: once, few, many, or a class for an expanded clone.

J gene: TRBJ1-2; V gene: TRBV5-6; D gene: TRBD1; clone size: -; CDR3 DNA: TGTGCCAGCAGCGAGACAGGGAATAAAGATTATGGCTACACCTTC; CDR3 protein: CASSETGNKDYGYTF
J gene: TRBJ2-1; V gene: TRBV12-3/TRBV12-4; D gene: TRBD1; clone size: -; CDR3 DNA: TGTGCCAGCAGCCCGGACAGGGCTGAGCAGTTCTTC; CDR3 protein: CASSPDRAEQFF
J gene: TRBJ2-7; V gene: TRBV2; D gene: -; clone size: -; CDR3 DNA: TGTGCCAGCAGGCGCACACAACTCTCCTACGAGCAGTACTTC; CDR3 protein: CASRRTQLSYEQYF
J gene: TRBJ2-1; V gene: TRBV7-9; D gene: -; clone size: -; CDR3 DNA: TGTGCCAGCAGCTTAGGAGTCAGGCAAAATGAGCAGTTCTTC; CDR3 protein: CASSLGVRQNEQFF
J gene: TRBJ1-5; V gene: TRBV19; D gene: TRBD1; clone size: few; CDR3 DNA: TGTGCCAGTAGACCGCGGGACAGCCATCAGCCCCAGCATTTT; CDR3 protein: CASRPRDSHQPQHF
J gene: TRBJ2-4; V gene: TRBV5-1; D gene: -; clone size: -; CDR3 DNA: TGCGCCAGCAGCTTGGTAGGGACCAAAAACATTCAGTACTTC; CDR3 protein: CASSLVGTKNIQYF
J gene: TRBJ2-1; V gene: TRBV29-1; D gene: TRBD2; clone size: -; CDR3 DNA: TGCAGCGTTATTTGGGGTACTAGCGGGTACAATGAGCAGTTCTTC; CDR3 protein: CSVIWGTSGYNEQFF
J gene: TRBJ2-3; V gene: TRBV6-2/TRBV6-3; D gene: TRBD2; clone size: -; CDR3 DNA: TGTGCCAGCAGTCGAATCCTAGCGGGAGTTGGTACGCAGTATTTT; CDR3 protein: CASSRILAGVGTQYF
J gene: TRBJ2-2; V gene: TRBV29-1; D gene: -; clone size: -; CDR3 DNA: TGCAGCGTGCGACAGACTCTGAACACCGGGGAGCTGTTTTTT; CDR3 protein: CSVRQTLNTGELFF
J gene: TRBJ2-7; V gene: TRBV6-2/TRBV6-3; D gene: -; clone size: -; CDR3 DNA: TGTGCCAGCAGTTCCCATCGGGACGGTACCTACGAGCAGTACTTC; CDR3 protein: CASSSHRDGTYEQYF
J gene: TRBJ2-3; V gene: TRBV30; D gene: TRBD2; clone size: few; CDR3 DNA: TGTGCCTGGAGTAGGACTAACGGGAGGTCTACAGATACGCAGTATTTT; CDR3 protein: CAWSRTNGRSTDTQYF
J gene: TRBJ1-1; V gene: TRBV11-2; D gene: -; clone size: -; CDR3 DNA: TGTGCCAGCAGCTTAGTAGGTAGAATGAACACTGAAGCTTTCTTT; CDR3 protein: CASSLVGRMNTEAFF
J gene: TRBJ2-1; V gene: TRBV9; D gene: TRBD1; clone size: -; CDR3 DNA: TGTGCCAGCAGCCCAGGACAGGGTCCCTACAATGAGCAGTTCTTC; CDR3 protein: CASSPGQGPYNEQFF
J gene: TRBJ2-1; V gene: TRBV5-1; D gene: -; clone size: -; CDR3 DNA: TGCGCCAGCAGCTTGGAAGTCAATGAGCAGTTCTTC; CDR3 protein: CASSLEVNEQFF
J gene: TRBJ1-2; V gene: TRBV12-3/TRBV12-4; D gene: -; clone size: once; CDR3 DNA: TGTGCCAGCAGCCAGGGACGGAACTATGGCTACACCTTC; CDR3 protein: CASSQGRNYGYTF
J gene: TRBJ1-5; V gene: TRBV19; D gene: -; clone size: once; CDR3 DNA: TGTGCCAGTACCCCCGGGGCACGACCTCAGCCCCAGCATTTT; CDR3 protein: CASTPGARPQPQHF
J gene: TRBJ2-7; V gene: TRBV6-5; D gene: TRBD2; clone size: -; CDR3 DNA: TGTGCCAGCAGTTACTCGATATGGGGGGGCTCCTACGAGCAGTACTTC; CDR3 protein: CASSYSIWGGSYEQYF
J gene: TRBJ2-3; V gene: TRBV6-1; D gene: TRBD2; clone size: few; CDR3 DNA: TGTGCCAGCAGTGAACAGCGGGAGGGTACAGATACGCAGTATTTT; CDR3 protein: CASSEQREGTDTQYF
J gene: TRBJ1-1; V gene: TRBV19; D gene: TRBD1; clone size: -; CDR3 DNA: TGTGCCAGTAGTAGATCCGGGACAGGGGTCACTGAAGCTTTCTTT; CDR3 protein: CASSRSGTGVTEAFF